These 29 T cell receptor beta chains were sequenced from one sample in a study of shared clonotypes between healthy human individuals. CD45RO-negative cells were positively selected for CCR7, leaving out terminally differentiated effector memory CD45RA+ cells. Clones were read by immunoSEQ multiplex PCR, and TCRdb kept only the in-frame ones, dropping some. The repertoire holds approximately 650,000 clones, with roughly 96% as singletons. Input material: naive CD8+ T cells sorted from blood. These receptors were collected from a woman in her twenties or thirties in good health.

The V and J genes are TRBV27 and TRBJ2-2; possible D gene TRBD2, 5 bases. The CDR3 sequence is 15 residues long. Germline lookup yields CDR1 MNHEY and CDR2 SMNVEV (reference sequence). The V end was cut by 3 bases, the J end by 4 bases, with 12 bases between. CDR3 in DNA: TGTGCCAGCAGTTTGTGGGAGCTCGGCACCGGGGAGCTGTTTTTT. It yields the protein CASSLWELGTGELFF.

The rearrangement uses TRBV2 and TRBJ2-1; 8 nucleotides align to TRBD1. V was pared by 7 bases and J by 4 bases, with 15 bases of the junction left unmatched. Germline V lookup: CDR1 SNHLY, CDR2 FYNNEI. The CDR3 has 17 residues. In DNA, the CDR3 is TGTGCCAGCAACGAAGGGCTAAGGGACAGGATTTACAATGAGCAGTTCTTC. Amino acid sequence: CASNEGLRDRIYNEQFF.

The chain employs TRBV29-1 and TRBJ1-2; no clear D. Trimming shortened V by 2 bases and J by 3 bases, and 13 bases separated the two germline ends. Germline CDR1 SQVTM, CDR2 ANQGSEA. This CDR3 region has 14 residues. The CDR3 DNA sequence: TGCAGCGTTGAAACAGACTGGAAGGACTATGGCTACACCTTC. Encoded protein: CSVETDWKDYGYTF.

V is TRBV5-6 and J is TRBJ2-3; D is uncertain. Germline V gene sequence: CDR1 SGHDT, CDR2 YYEEEE. CDR3 length equals 15 residues. V was pared by 0 bases and J by 2 bases, with 10 bases between. The CDR3, as DNA: TGTGCCAGCAGCTTGGCTTATAGCTACACAGATACGCAGTATTTT. Translation: CASSLAYSYTDTQYF.

This chain links TRBV5-8 with TRBJ1-2; 12 bases align to TRBD1. Germline CDR1 SGHTS, CDR2 YDEGEE. After removal of 4 bases from V and 5 bases from J, the junction contained 9 bases not matched to a gene. The CDR3 extends over 16 amino acids. The CDR3 DNA reads as TGTGCCAGCAGCCCCGGGACAGGGGGCTCGGAATATGGCTACACCTTC. Translating gives CASSPGTGGSEYGYTF.

The rearrangement uses TRBV13 and TRBJ1-1; TRBD1 is a possible D gene (5 bases). The germline CDR1 and CDR2 sequences are PRHDT and FYEKMQ (reference sequence). This CDR3 spans 14 amino acids. V shed 3 bases and J shed 0 bases, with 8 bases lying between them. The CDR3 nucleotides read TGTGCCAGCAGCTTCAGGGCGTTGAACACTGAAGCTTTCTTT. Translated: CASSFRALNTEAFF.

The chain links TRBV25-1 to TRBJ2-1; the D gene could be TRBD1 or TRBD2 (6 bases each). V gave up 6 bases and J gave up 3 bases, with 15 bases separating them. Germline values: CDR1 MGHDK, CDR2 SYGVNS. There are 15 residues in the CDR3. The CDR3 DNA reads TGTGCCAGCAGCTACGGGGGCGGTCTCTACAATGAGCAGTTCTTC. Encoded protein: CASSYGGGLYNEQFF.

The J gene is TRBJ2-7, the V gene TRBV6-5; 8 nucleotides line up with TRBD2. Germline lookup yields CDR1 MNHEY and CDR2 SVGAGI. This CDR3 has 14 amino acids. J gave up 0 bases and V 8 bases, and 6 bases lay outside the gene matches. The CDR3 DNA is TGTGCCAGCTGTCTAGCGGGCCACTCCTACGAGCAGTACTTC. Translation gives CASCLAGHSYEQYF.

This clone has just one count. CDR3 in DNA: TGTGCCAGCAGTCCGGGACAGGGCAATCAGCCCCAGCATTTT. This codes for CASSPGQGNQPQHF. The chain joins TRBV2 to TRBJ1-5; TRBD1 matches 8 bases. CDR1 is SNHLY and CDR2 is FYNNEI in the germline V gene. V was pared by 5 bases and J by 2 bases, with 2 bases of the junction left unmatched. There are 14 residues in the CDR3.

This chain uses TRBV27 with TRBJ2-7; the D call may be TRBD1 or TRBD2 (5 bases each). CDR1 is MNHEY, CDR2 SMNVEV, per germline (reference sequence). V lost 0 bases, J lost 1 base, and 13 bases lay in between. This CDR3 comprises 16 residues. The CDR3 protein is CASSLSWDGTSYEQYF. The CDR3 DNA reads as TGTGCCAGCAGTTTATCGTGGGACGGAACTTCCTACGAGCAGTACTTC.

This rearrangement joins TRBV29-1 to TRBJ2-7, with 10 bases lining up with TRBD2. V trimming: 0 bases; J trimming: 3 bases; junction bases outside the gene matches: 2. CDR1 and CDR2 from the germline V gene are SQVTM and ANQGSEA. The CDR3 contains 14 residues. CDR3 in amino acids: CSVEEVAGGYEQYF. The DNA of the CDR3 is TGCAGCGTTGAAGAAGTAGCGGGAGGCTACGAGCAGTACTTC.

DNA of the CDR3: TGTGCCAGCAGTTACTCGGGACCCTACACAGATACGCAGTATTTT. Encoded protein: CASSYSGPYTDTQYF. The chain has TRBV6-6 and TRBJ2-3; D assignment may be TRBD1 or TRBD2 (5 bases each). The CDR3 length is 15 residues. Trimming removed 0 bases at V and 2 bases at J, with 9 bases between. CDR1 and CDR2 from the germline V gene are MNHNY and SVGAGI (reference sequence).

V gene TRBV7-3 combines with J gene TRBJ2-1; D might be TRBD2 (6 bases). The CDR3 spans 15 residues. Germline CDR1 reads SGHTA; CDR2 reads FQGTGA. V was clipped by 5 bases and J by 7 bases, with 18 bases between them. The chain's CDR3 is CASSTSGGPLNEQFF. As DNA, the CDR3 is TGTGCCAGCAGCACCTCCGGAGGGCCATTGAATGAGCAGTTCTTC.

This rearrangement joins TRBV2 to TRBJ1-1; no reliable D call. V was pared by 3 bases and J by 0 bases, with 17 bases between. Germline CDR1 is SNHLY and CDR2 is FYNNEI. This CDR3 spans 17 amino acids. CDR3 residues: CASSDNVADPMNTEAFF. DNA of the CDR3: TGTGCCAGCAGTGACAACGTGGCGGATCCGATGAACACTGAAGCTTTCTTT.

This clone was found a few times. The CDR3 coding sequence is TGTGCCAGCGGCCCTTCGGGCAACTCCTACGAGCAGTACTTC. Protein sequence: CASGPSGNSYEQYF. The chain uses TRBV27 and TRBJ2-7; D not resolved. The CDR3 extends over 14 amino acids. In germline, CDR1 is MNHEY, CDR2 SMNVEV (reference sequence). Trimming cost V 8 bases and J 0 bases, with 14 bases left between them.

The genes are TRBV19 and TRBJ2-7; 10 nucleotides align to TRBD2. CDR1 is LNHDA and CDR2 is SQIVND in the germline V gene (reference sequence). The ends lost 5 bases at V and 4 bases at J; junction bases unmatched: 5. CDR3 length equals 14 residues. CDR3 sequence reads: CASSAQLAGYEQYF. The CDR3 nucleotides read TGTGCCAGTAGTGCCCAACTAGCGGGATACGAGCAGTACTTC.

This chain uses TRBV7-9 with TRBJ2-1; D is possibly TRBD1 (5 bases). The CDR3 extends over 14 amino acids. V lost 1 base and J 6 bases, leaving 10 bases between the germline ends. Germline CDR1 reads SEHNR; CDR2 reads FQNEAQ (reference sequence). DNA for the CDR3: TGTGCCAGCAGCTTAGACGACAGACCCAATGAGCAGTTCTTC. Translation: CASSLDDRPNEQFF.

In regard to this clone: The sample contains more than one DNA sequence encoding this CDR3. CDR3 in amino acids: CAWSTGTGVYEQYF. The CDR3 bases are TGTGCCTGGAGTACCGGGACAGGAGTTTACGAGCAGTACTTC. This chain connects TRBV30 to TRBJ2-7; 8 nucleotides agree with TRBD1. Germline lookup yields CDR1 GTSNPN and CDR2 SVGIG (reference sequence). This CDR3 contains 14 residues. V gave up 2 bases and J gave up 4 bases; unmatched junction bases: 7.

The CDR3 DNA is TGTGCCAGCAGCTTGGATGGGTCGTTACTCTATGGCTACACCTTC. Translated, it gives CASSLDGSLLYGYTF. The chain uses TRBV5-4 and TRBJ1-2; D call uncertain. V dropped 0 bases and J dropped 4 bases, with 13 bases sitting between them. Germline CDR1 reads SGHNT; CDR2 reads YYREEE (reference sequence). This CDR3 is 15 amino acids long.

The J gene is TRBJ2-7, the V gene TRBV21-1; the table's D gene call, TRBD2, was not cross checked with the DNA. TRBV21-1 is noted as a pseudogene. This CDR3 is 14 amino acids long. In DNA, the CDR3 is TGTGCCAGCATTTCAAGCGGGGGCCATTACGAGCAGTACTTC. Its translation: CASISSGGHYEQYF.

CDR3: CASTPGTGGVSSYEQYF. The CDR3 DNA reads TGTGCCAGCACGCCCGGGACAGGGGGCGTAAGCTCCTACGAGCAGTACTTC. The chain employs TRBV11-2 and TRBJ2-7, with 12 bases that match TRBD1. V dropped 7 bases and J dropped 0; count of bases not matched to a gene: 10. The germline gives CDR1 SGHAT, CDR2 FQNNGV. The length of the CDR3 is 17 residues.

The rearrangement links TRBV13 to TRBJ1-3; possible D gene TRBD1, 6 bases. The CDR3 consists of 15 residues. V lost 5 bases and J 1 base, leaving 12 bases between the germline ends. Germline V gene data show CDR1 as PRHDT and CDR2 as FYEKMQ (reference sequence). The chain's CDR3 is CASSERTVSGNTIYF. The CDR3 DNA reads TGTGCCAGCAGCGAAAGGACAGTGTCTGGAAACACCATATATTTT.

V usage is TRBV4-1 and J usage is TRBJ2-5; TRBD2 aligns across 9 bases. The closer fit of TRBJ2-7 to the DNA end suggests the J call may be wrong. Germline V gene sequence: CDR1 MGHRA, CDR2 YSYEKL. The CDR3 is 15 residues long. The CDR3 region has the DNA TGCGCCAGCAGCCAAGTGGACAGCGGGGGGTACGAGCAGTACTTC. This sequence encodes CASSQVDSGGYEQYF.

This chain connects TRBV6-1 to TRBJ1-1, with unresolved D. CDR1 and CDR2 from the germline V gene are MNHNS and SASEGT. The CDR3 is 13 amino acids. Between the trimmed V and J ends, which lost 1 base and 1 base, there was a span of 4 bases. The CDR3 sequence is CASSEGGNTEAFF. The CDR3 nucleotides read TGTGCCAGCAGTGAAGGGGGGAACACTGAAGCTTTCTTT.

The genes are TRBV28 and TRBJ2-5, with 12 bases aligning to TRBD2. The DNA end favors TRBJ2-7, so the J call may be wrong. Germline lookup yields CDR1 MDHEN and CDR2 SYDVKM. The CDR3 contains 17 residues. As DNA, the CDR3 is TGTGCCAGCAATCGACTAGCGGGAGATCATGCCTTCTACGAGCAGTACTTC. Its protein is CASNRLAGDHAFYEQYF.

The CDR3 here is CASSSPGTSGRAFLETQYF. CDR3 DNA: TGTGCCAGCAGTTCACCCGGGACTAGCGGGAGGGCTTTTCTGGAGACCCAGTACTTC. The chain combines TRBV28 with TRBJ2-5; 16 nucleotides match TRBD2. This CDR3 has 19 residues. The germline V gene has CDR1 MDHEN and CDR2 SYDVKM. Trimming took 4 bases from V and 5 from J; bases not matched to a gene: 13.

The chain links TRBV5-6 to TRBJ2-7; TRBD2 matches at 8 bases. Germline V gene sequence: CDR1 SGHDT, CDR2 YYEEEE. J gave up 4 bases and V 2 bases, and 5 bases lay outside the gene matches. The CDR3 has 14 amino acids. The CDR3 loop reads CASSFGGAKYEQYF. The CDR3 nucleotides are TGTGCCAGCAGCTTCGGGGGGGCGAAATACGAGCAGTACTTC.

The chain combines TRBV27 with TRBJ2-3; maybe TRBD1 (6 bases). The CDR3 is made up of 16 amino acids. Trimming took off 4 bases at V and 4 bases at J, with 18 bases between the two ends. CDR1 is MNHEY and CDR2 is SMNVEV in the germline V gene (reference sequence). Here the CDR3 DNA reads TGTGCCAGCAGTTCTCAAGAGGGGGAGCTTCCAGATACGCAGTATTTT. Translating it yields CASSSQEGELPDTQYF.

This clone appeared once. The V and J genes are TRBV27 and TRBJ2-1; D ambiguous. Germline-derived CDR1 and CDR2 are MNHEY and SMNVEV (reference sequence). V was clipped by 2 bases and J by 6 bases, with 8 bases between them. The CDR3 is 13 amino acids. DNA for the CDR3: TGTGCCAGCAGTTTACTCGCCGTCAATGAGCAGTTCTTC. Translating gives CASSLLAVNEQFF.